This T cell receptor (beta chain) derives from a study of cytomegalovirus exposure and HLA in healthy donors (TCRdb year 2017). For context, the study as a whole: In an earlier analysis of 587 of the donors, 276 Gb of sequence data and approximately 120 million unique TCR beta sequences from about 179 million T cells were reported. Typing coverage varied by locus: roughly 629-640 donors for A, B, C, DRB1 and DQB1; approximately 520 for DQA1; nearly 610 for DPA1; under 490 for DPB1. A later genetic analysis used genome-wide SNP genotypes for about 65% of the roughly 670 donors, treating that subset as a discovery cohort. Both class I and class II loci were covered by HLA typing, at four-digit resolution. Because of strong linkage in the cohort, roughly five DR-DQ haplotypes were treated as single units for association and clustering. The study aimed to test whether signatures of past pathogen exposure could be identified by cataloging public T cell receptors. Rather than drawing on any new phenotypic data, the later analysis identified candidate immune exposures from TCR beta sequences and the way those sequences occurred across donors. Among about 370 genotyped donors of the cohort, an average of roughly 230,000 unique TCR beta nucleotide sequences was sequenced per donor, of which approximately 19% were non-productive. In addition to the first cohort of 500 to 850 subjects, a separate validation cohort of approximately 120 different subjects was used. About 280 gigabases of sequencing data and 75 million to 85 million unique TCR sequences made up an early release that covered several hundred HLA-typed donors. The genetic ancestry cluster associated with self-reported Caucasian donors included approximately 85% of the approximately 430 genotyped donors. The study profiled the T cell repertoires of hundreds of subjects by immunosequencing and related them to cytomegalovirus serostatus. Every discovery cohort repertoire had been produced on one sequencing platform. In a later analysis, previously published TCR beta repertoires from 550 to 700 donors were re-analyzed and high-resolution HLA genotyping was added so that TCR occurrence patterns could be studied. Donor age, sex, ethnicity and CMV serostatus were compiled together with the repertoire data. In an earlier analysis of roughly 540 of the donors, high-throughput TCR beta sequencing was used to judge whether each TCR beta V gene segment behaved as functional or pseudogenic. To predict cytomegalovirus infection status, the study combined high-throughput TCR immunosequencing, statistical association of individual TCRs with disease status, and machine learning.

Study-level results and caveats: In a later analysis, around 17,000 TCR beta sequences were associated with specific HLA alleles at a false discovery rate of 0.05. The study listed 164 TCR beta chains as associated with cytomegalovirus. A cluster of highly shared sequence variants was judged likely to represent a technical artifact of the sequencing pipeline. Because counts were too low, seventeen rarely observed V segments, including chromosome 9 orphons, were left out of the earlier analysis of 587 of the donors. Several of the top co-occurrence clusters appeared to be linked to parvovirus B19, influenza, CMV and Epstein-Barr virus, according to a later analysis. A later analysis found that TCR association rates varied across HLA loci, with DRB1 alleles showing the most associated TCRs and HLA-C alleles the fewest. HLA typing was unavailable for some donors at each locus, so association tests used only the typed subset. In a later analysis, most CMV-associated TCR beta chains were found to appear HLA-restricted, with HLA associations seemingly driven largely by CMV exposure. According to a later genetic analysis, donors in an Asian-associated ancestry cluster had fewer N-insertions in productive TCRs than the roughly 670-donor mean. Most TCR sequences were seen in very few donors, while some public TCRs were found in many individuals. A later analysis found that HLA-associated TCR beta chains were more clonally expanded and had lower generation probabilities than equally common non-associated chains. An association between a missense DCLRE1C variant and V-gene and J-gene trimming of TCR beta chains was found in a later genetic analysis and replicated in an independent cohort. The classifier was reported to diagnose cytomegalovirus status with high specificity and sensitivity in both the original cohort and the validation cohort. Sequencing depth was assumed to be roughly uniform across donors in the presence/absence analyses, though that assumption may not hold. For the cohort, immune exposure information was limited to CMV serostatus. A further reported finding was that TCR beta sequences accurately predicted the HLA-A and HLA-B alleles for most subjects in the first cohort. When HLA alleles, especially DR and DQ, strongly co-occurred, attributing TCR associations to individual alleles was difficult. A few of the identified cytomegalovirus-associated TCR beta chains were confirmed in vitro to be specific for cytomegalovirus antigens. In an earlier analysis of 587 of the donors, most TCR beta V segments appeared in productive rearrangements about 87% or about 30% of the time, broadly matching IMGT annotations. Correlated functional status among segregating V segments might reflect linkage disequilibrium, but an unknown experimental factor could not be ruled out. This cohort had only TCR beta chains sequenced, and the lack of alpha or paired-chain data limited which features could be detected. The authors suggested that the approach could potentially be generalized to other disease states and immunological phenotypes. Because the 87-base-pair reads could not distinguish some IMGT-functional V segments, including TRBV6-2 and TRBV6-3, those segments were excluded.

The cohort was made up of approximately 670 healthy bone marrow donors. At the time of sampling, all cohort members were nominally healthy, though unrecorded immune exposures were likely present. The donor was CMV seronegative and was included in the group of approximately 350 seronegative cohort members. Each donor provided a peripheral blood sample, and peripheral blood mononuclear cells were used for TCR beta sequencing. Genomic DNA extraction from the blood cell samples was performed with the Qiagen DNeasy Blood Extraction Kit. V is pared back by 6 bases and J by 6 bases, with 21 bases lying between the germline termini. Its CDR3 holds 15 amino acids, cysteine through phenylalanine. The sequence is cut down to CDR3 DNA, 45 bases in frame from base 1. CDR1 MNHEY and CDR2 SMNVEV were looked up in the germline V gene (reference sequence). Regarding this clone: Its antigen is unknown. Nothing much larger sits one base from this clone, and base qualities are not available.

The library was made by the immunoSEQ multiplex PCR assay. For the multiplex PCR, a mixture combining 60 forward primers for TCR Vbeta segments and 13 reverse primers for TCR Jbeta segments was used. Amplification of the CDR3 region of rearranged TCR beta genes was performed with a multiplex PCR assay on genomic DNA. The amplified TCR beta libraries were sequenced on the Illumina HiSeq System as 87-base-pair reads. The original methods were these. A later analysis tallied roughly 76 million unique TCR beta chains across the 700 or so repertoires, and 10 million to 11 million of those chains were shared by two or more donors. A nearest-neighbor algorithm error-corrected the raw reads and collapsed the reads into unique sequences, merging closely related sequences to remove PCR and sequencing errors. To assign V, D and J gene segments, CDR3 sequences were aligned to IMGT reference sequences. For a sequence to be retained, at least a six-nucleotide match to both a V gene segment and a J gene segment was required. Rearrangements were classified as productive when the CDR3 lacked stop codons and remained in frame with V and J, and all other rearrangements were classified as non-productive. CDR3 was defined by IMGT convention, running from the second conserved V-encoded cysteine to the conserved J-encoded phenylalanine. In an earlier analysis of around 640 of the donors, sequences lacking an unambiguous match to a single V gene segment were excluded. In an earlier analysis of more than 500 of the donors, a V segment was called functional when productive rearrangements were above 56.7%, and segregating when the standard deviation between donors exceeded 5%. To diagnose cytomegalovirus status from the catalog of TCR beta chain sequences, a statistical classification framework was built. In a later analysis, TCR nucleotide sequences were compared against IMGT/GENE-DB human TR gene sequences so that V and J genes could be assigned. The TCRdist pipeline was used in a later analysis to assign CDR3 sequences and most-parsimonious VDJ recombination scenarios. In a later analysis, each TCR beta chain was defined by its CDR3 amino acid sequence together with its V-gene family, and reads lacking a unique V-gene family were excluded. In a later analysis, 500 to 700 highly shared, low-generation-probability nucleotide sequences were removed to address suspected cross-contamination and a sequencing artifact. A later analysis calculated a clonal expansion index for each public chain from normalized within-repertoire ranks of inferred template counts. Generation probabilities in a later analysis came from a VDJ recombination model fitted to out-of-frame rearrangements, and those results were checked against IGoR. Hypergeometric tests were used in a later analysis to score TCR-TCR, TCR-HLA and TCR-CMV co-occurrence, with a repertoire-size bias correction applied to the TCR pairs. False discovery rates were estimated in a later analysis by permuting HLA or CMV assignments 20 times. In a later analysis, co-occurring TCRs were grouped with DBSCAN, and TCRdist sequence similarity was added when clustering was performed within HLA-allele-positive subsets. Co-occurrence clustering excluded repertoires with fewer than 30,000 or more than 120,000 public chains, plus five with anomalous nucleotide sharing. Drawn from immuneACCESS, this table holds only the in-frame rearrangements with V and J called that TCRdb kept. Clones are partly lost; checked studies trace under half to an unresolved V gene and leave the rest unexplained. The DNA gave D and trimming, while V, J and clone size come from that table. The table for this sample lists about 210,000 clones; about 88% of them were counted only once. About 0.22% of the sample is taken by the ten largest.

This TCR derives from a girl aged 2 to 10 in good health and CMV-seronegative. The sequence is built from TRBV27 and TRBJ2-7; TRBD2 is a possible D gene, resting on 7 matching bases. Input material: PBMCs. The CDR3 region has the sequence CASSTGGGPAAEQYF. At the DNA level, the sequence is TGTGCCAGCAGCACTGGGGGGGGGCCTGCTGCCGAGCAGTACTTC.